This T cell receptor (beta chain) appears in the sequencing data of a study of spatial heterogeneity in lung cancer. Across the whole study: Among detected sequences, beta-chain ones consistently exceeded alpha-chain ones in number.

V was pared by 1 base and J by 1 base, with 8 bases between. CDR1 is SQVTM, CDR2 ANQGSEA, per germline. The CDR3 is 13 residues long. Sample time point: sample taken at primary tumor resection. Unsorted whole RNA of tumor, nontumor lung or frozen PBMC was sequenced. TCR cDNA molecules were tagged individually, and each one carried a unique molecular identifier. Each CDR3 protein is one row after TCRdb ran MiXCR on the 5' RACE reads. The sample contains tens of thousands of distinct CDR3 sequences, 13% of which appear only once. Study results and limitations: Ubiquitous expanded tumor TCRs were observed in blood more at resection than follow-up.

This clonotype was seen many times. Its antigen is as yet unknown. The receptor comes from a male donor with early-stage non-small cell lung cancer. V and J are TRBV29-1 and TRBJ2-7; no firm D call. The material sequenced was PBMCs, taken at surgery. CDR3 protein: CSVEGEGSYEQYF. In DNA, the CDR3 is TGCAGCGTTGAAGGGGAAGGGTCCTACGAGCAGTACTTC.